This TCR beta chain derives from a study of response to subunit inactivated influenza vaccine. This clonotype was counted only a few times. What it binds is unknown. Study-level results: Authors suggested few new T cells are recruited by each seasonal influenza vaccination.

From the RT-PCR reads, TCRdb called clonotypes with MiXCR, one entry per CDR3 protein. The table records approximately 520,000 distinct CDR3 sequences, approximately 15% of them present only once. The V gene lost 0 bases and the J gene lost 10 bases, with 10 bases spanning the gap. CDR3 length equals 12 residues. Germline CDR1 is GTSNPN and CDR2 is SVGIG (reference sequence). This chain connects TRBV30 to TRBJ2-1; tentatively, D is TRBD1 (6 bases). The receptor was isolated from a man between 50 and 69 years old who received an inactivated influenza vaccine. The source material was CD4+ T cells sorted from PBMCs, sampled less than 30 months after vaccination. CDR3 in amino acids: CAWSVQGREQFF. As DNA, the CDR3 is TGTGCCTGGAGTGTACAGGGTAGAGAGCAGTTCTTC. The whole variable domain, filled in from reference TRBV30 and TRBJ2-1, reads SQTIHQWPATLVQPVGSPLSLECTVEGTSNPNLYWYRQAAGRGLQLLFYSVGIGQISSEVPQNLSASRPQDRQFILSSKKLLLSDSGFYLCAWSVQGREQFFGPGTRLTVL.